This T cell receptor (beta chain) was retrieved from a study of blood T cell repertoires in COVID-19. V shed 2 bases and J shed 0 bases, with 19 bases lying between them. CDR1 is SGHAT, CDR2 FQNNGV, per germline. The CDR3 covers 18 residues. Data came from immunoSEQ multiplex PCR; TCRdb stores just in-frame clones and leaves some out. The profile shows around 110,000 clones, 84% of them singletons. Which cohort a participant joined came from the clinical history participants gave. Each recovered donor of Cohort 3 presented with two negative PCRs, clearance, or symptom resolution. The specimen sequenced was PBMCs or T cells enriched from blood (not recorded which). This TCR derives from a woman between 25 and 40 years old who had recovered from COVID-19. The chain carries TRBV11-2 and TRBJ1-1, with D maybe TRBD1 (5 bases). The CDR3 nucleotides read TGTGCCAGCAGCTTACGGGCACTGGGTCGGGGGGTGAACACTGAAGCTTTCTTT. Its protein is CASSLRALGRGVNTEAFF. Drawing the rest from reference TRBV11-2 and TRBJ1-1, the complete variable domain is EAGVAQSPRYKIIEKRQSVAFWCNPISGHATLYWYQQILGQGPKLLIQFQNNGVVDDSQLPKDRFSAERLKGVDSTLKIQPAKLEDSAVYLCASSLRALGRGVNTEAFFGQGTRLTVV.